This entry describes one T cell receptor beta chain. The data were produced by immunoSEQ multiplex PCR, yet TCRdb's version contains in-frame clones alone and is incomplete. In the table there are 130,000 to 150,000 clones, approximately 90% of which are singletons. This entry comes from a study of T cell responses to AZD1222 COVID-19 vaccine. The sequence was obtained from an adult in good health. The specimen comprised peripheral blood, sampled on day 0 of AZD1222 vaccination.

CDR3 DNA: TGTGCCAGCAGTTACAGGGCAGACCCCTATGGCTACACCTTC. It codes for CASSYRADPYGYTF. The gene calls are TRBV6-6 and TRBJ1-2; D call uncertain. The length of the CDR3 is 14 residues. Germline CDR1 is MNHNY and CDR2 is SVGAGI (reference sequence). V was trimmed by 2 bases and J by 4 bases, leaving 11 bases between them.